This TCR beta chain is drawn from a study of cytomegalovirus exposure and HLA in healthy donors. The PCR had 60 Vbeta and 13 Jbeta primers. Generated by immunoSEQ multiplex PCR, the TCRdb table keeps only in-frame clones and is missing some. The sample contains about 98,000 clones, 55% to 75% of which appear only once. All the people who gave samples were healthy bone marrow donors. Germline V gene sequence: CDR1 SGDLS, CDR2 YYNGEE. Unmatched junction bases numbered 12, after V lost 7 bases and J lost 6 bases. This CDR3 spans 15 amino acids. Sample: PBMCs. The clonotype comes from a man aged 50 to 60 in good health and CMV-seronegative. V is TRBV9 and J is TRBJ2-2; TRBD2 aligns across 7 bases. The CDR3 region has the DNA TGTGCCAGCGGAGGGAGGGGTTCCAACCCCGGGGAGCTGTTTTTT. Amino acids: CASGGRGSNPGELFF.